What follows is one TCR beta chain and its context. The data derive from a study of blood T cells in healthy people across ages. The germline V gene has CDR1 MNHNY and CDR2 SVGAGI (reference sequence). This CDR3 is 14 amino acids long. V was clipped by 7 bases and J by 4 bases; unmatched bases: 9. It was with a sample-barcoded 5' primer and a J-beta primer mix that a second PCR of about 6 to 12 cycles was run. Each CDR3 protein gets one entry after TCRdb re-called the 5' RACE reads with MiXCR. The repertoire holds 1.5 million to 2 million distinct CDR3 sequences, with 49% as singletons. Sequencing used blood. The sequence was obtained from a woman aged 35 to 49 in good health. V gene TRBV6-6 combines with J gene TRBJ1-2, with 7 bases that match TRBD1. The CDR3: CASILRDSRYGYTF. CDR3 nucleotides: TGTGCCAGCATATTAAGGGACAGCCGCTATGGCTACACCTTC.